The clone carrying this T cell receptor (beta chain) has a count of ten or more. Its specificity is unknown. The CDR3 has 15 residues. With V trimmed by 10 bases and J by 1 base, 10 bases remained unmatched. This entry belongs to a study of T-cell memory formation after mild COVID-19. Study details: For the most part, TCR clusters were specific to one donor. Findings and caveats of the study: Within pre-infection memory, some responding clones were found, suggesting cross-reactive memory joined.

UMIs and sample barcodes were carried by the TCR alpha and TCR beta cDNA libraries that 5'RACE produced using constant-segment primers. MiXCR was run by TCRdb on the 5' RACE reads, yielding one entry per CDR3 protein. The sample contains over 350,000 distinct CDR3 sequences, roughly a quarter of which appear only once. The source is an adult woman who had mild COVID-19 (a few samples of this study predate the infection). Cell type and time point are not known. The sample was PBMCs or a T cell subset sorted from them (not recorded which). This chain joins TRBV12-3 or TRBV12-4 and TRBJ2-1, with 7 nucleotides matching TRBD2. The CDR3 here is CATRMAGVSYNEQFF. The CDR3 DNA is TGTGCCACCCGGATGGCGGGAGTATCCTACAATGAGCAGTTCTTC.